This record looks at one T cell receptor beta chain sequence and its context. In TCRdb, the RT-PCR reads were re-called with MiXCR into one record per CDR3 protein. The sample has more than 600,000 distinct CDR3 sequences; 13% to 15% are singletons. The specimen was memory CD4+ T cells from blood. This TCR derives from a female donor in good health, serving as a healthy control.

Written as DNA, the CDR3 is TGTGCCAGCAATTTGGACAGGGGCGGCTACACCTTC. It translates to CASNLDRGGYTF. The J gene is TRBJ1-2, the V gene TRBV2, with 9 bases fitting TRBD1. Losses at the gene ends were 7 bases for V and 8 bases for J; bases not matched to a gene: 5. This CDR3 is 12 amino acids long. Germline loops: CDR1 SNHLY, CDR2 FYNNEI.